The sequence of this T cell receptor beta chain was determined in a study of cytomegalovirus exposure and HLA in healthy donors. At the level of the study: Among the roughly 400 genotyped donors, less than 85% were placed in the Caucasian-associated ancestry cluster.

Findings and caveats of the study: CMV serostatus was the only immune exposure information that was available.

Trimming removed 6 bases from V and 4 bases from J, with 15 bases in between. The germline gives CDR1 LNHDA, CDR2 SQIVND (reference sequence). The CDR3 is 15 residues long. The primer mix had 60 Vbeta and 13 Jbeta primers. TCRdb keeps only in-frame clones here, not all; method: immunoSEQ multiplex PCR. The sample holds roughly 140,000 clones, about 68% seen once. This clone was picked up one time. No antigen is known for it. V is TRBV19 and J is TRBJ2-2; tentatively, D is TRBD1 (5 bases). The sequenced sample was PBMCs. The clonotype originates from a man younger than 35 in good health and CMV-seronegative. CDR3 loop: CASRVRPRGTGELFF. The CDR3 DNA reads as TGTGCCAGTAGGGTCAGGCCAAGGGGCACCGGGGAGCTGTTTTTT.